The 29 T cell receptor beta chains listed next were all sequenced from one sample in a study of human T cells and chemical hapten exposure. Regarding time point: patch test 1, 2 weeks after DPC sensitization. Treatment defined: therapeutic diphenylcyclopropenone sensitization with weekly scalp DPC. TCRdb called the RACE reads again in MiXCR, with one record for every CDR3 protein. The sample has some 350,000 distinct CDR3 sequences, approximately 6.3% seen once. The sequences come from whole blood, collected in connection with sensitization to the hapten diphenylcyclopropenone (DPC). The receptors here all came from a woman younger than 30 with alopecia areata. Some clones in this sample may be carry-over from other donors' samples.

The chain is built from TRBV27 and TRBJ1-4; no clear D gene. This CDR3 contains 13 residues. Per germline, CDR1 MNHEY and CDR2 SMNVEV (reference sequence). Trimming shortened V by 6 bases and J by 8 bases, and 13 bases separated the two germline ends. The CDR3 region has the DNA TGTGCCAGCAGGCGAACGGGGAGCGAAAAACTGTTTTTT. It yields the protein CASRRTGSEKLFF.

This clonotype has ten or more counts. This rearrangement joins TRBV29-1 to TRBJ2-3; D call uncertain. The germline V gene encodes CDR1 SQVTM and CDR2 ANQGSEA. The length of the CDR3 is 13 residues. Trimming took 2 bases from V and 6 from J, leaving 12 bases between them. In DNA form, the CDR3 reads TGCAGCGTTGAAAATGCAGAGTCTGATACGCAGTATTTT. This codes for CSVENAESDTQYF.

This clonotype was observed a few times. The rearrangement links TRBV5-1 to TRBJ2-5, with D unclear. V was shortened by 0 bases and J by 1 base, with 10 bases between the two germline ends. The CDR3 contains 15 residues. Germline loops: CDR1 SGHRS, CDR2 YFSETQ. The CDR3 is CASSLEGDLQETQYF. In nucleotides, the CDR3 is TGCGCCAGCAGCTTGGAGGGCGACCTCCAAGAGACCCAGTACTTC.

This chain connects TRBV10-3 to TRBJ2-7; a possible D gene is TRBD2 (5 bases). Trimming took 1 base from V and 0 from J, leaving 10 bases between them. Germline CDR1 is ENHRY and CDR2 is SYGVKD. This CDR3 spans 15 amino acids. The CDR3 loop is CAISEFSGYSYEQYF. The DNA for the CDR3 is TGTGCCATCAGTGAGTTTTCGGGGTACTCCTACGAGCAGTACTTC.

This clonotype has more than one count but fewer than ten. The chain recombines TRBV10-3 with TRBJ1-3; D gene ambiguous. Looked up from germline, CDR1 is ENHRY and CDR2 is SYGVKD. This CDR3 spans 15 amino acids. Trimming stripped 3 bases from V and 1 base from J, with 10 bases between. The DNA for the CDR3 is TGTGCCATCAGTGAAGGGCCGGATTCTGGAAACACCATATATTTT. Translating gives CAISEGPDSGNTIYF.

In this sample, this clonotype turned up a few times. The V and J genes are TRBV29-1 and TRBJ2-2; D possibly matches TRBD1 or TRBD2 (5 bases each). Germline V CDR1 and CDR2: SQVTM, ANQGSEA. V was shortened by 4 bases and J by 4 bases, with 13 bases between the two germline ends. CDR3 length equals 14 residues. In DNA form, the CDR3 reads TGCAGCGTTGTTAAGGGGACGGGCACCGGGGAGCTGTTTTTT. This encodes CSVVKGTGTGELFF.

The gene calls are TRBV28 and TRBJ2-7, with a tentative D call TRBD1 (6 bases). The germline gives CDR1 MDHEN, CDR2 SYDVKM. Trimming cost V 7 bases and J 3 bases, with 13 bases left between them. This CDR3 region has 13 residues. Here the CDR3 DNA reads TGTGCCAGCACCAGACAGGCCCGCTACGAGCAGTACTTC. Protein sequence: CASTRQARYEQYF.

This chain uses TRBV28 with TRBJ1-2; 8 bases map to TRBD1. The CDR3 runs 16 residues. J lost 6 bases, V lost 5 bases, and 14 bases had no gene match. Germline values: CDR1 MDHEN, CDR2 SYDVKM. This CDR3 reads CASSPRGQGRWNGYTF. CDR3 DNA sequence: TGTGCCAGCAGTCCCCGAGGACAGGGAAGGTGGAATGGCTACACCTTC.

This clonotype has at least ten counts. V and J are TRBV10-3 and TRBJ2-2; D not certain. The CDR3 runs to 16 residues. V was clipped by 0 bases and J by 8 bases, with 16 bases between them. Germline V gene lookup returns CDR1 ENHRY and CDR2 SYGVKD. This CDR3 is CAISESTLVPGGELFF. In DNA form, the CDR3 reads TGTGCCATCAGTGAGTCGACTTTAGTCCCTGGGGGGGAGCTGTTTTTT.

This clonotype came up many times. This chain links TRBV6-4 with TRBJ2-3; D call uncertain. The CDR3 totals 17 residues. V was pared by 1 base and J by 0 bases, with 14 bases between. Per germline, CDR1 MRHNA and CDR2 SNTAGT. Written as DNA, the CDR3 is TGTGCCAGCAGTGACTGTCCGTGTCCAACGAGCACAGATACGCAGTATTTT. Residues: CASSDCPCPTSTDTQYF.

The J gene is TRBJ2-1, the V gene TRBV12-3 or TRBV12-4; D is tentatively TRBD1 or TRBD2 (6 bases each). The CDR3 is 17 residues long. V was trimmed by 6 bases and J by 0 bases, leaving 18 bases between them. In DNA, the CDR3 is TGTGCCAGCAGCCCAGCCGGGGGACATAGCTCCTACAATGAGCAGTTCTTC. Its translation is CASSPAGGHSSYNEQFF.

This clonotype was counted a few times. This chain links TRBV6-5 with TRBJ2-5; 10 bases are a match to TRBD2. J was trimmed by 1 base and V by 4 bases; bases with no gene match: 6. The CDR3 length is 16 residues. Germline V gene sequence: CDR1 MNHEY, CDR2 SVGAGI. This chain's CDR3 is CASSFLAGELQETQYF. In DNA form, the CDR3 reads TGTGCCAGCAGTTTTCTAGCGGGGGAGCTCCAAGAGACCCAGTACTTC.

This chain connects TRBV6-6 to TRBJ1-2; 9 positions match TRBD1. Germline V gives CDR1 MNHNY, CDR2 SVGAGI (reference sequence). The CDR3 is 13 amino acids. J was trimmed by 3 bases and V by 10 bases; bases with no gene match: 6. In nucleotides, the CDR3 is TGTGCCACCCGACAGGGGGAGGACTATGGCTACACCTTC. It translates to CATRQGEDYGYTF.

This clonotype was picked up a small number of times. The J gene is TRBJ2-5, the V gene TRBV24-1, with 9 bases that match TRBD1. With V trimmed by 9 bases and J by 0 bases, 7 bases remained unmatched. The germline V gene has CDR1 KGHDR and CDR2 SFDVKD. This CDR3 is built from 15 residues. CDR3 region: CATQGQGEYQETQYF. In DNA, the CDR3 is TGTGCCACCCAGGGACAGGGCGAGTACCAAGAGACCCAGTACTTC.

This clonotype was counted only a few times. The chain joins TRBV6-6 to TRBJ2-5; possibly TRBD2 for D (5 bases). The V end lost 8 bases, the J end lost 7 bases, and 20 bases lay between the germline ends. Germline V CDR1 and CDR2: MNHNY, SVGAGI (reference sequence). This CDR3 contains 14 residues. The CDR3 DNA follows: TGTGCCAGCCAAGAAGGGAGCCCGATAGGGACCCAGTACTTC. It is translated as CASQEGSPIGTQYF.

Many counts were recorded for this clonotype. The chain couples TRBV9 to TRBJ2-2, with 9 bases aligning to TRBD2. From germline, CDR1 is SGDLS and CDR2 YYNGEE. This CDR3 region has 16 residues. Trimming removed 4 bases from V and 2 bases from J; junction bases left unmatched: 6. The CDR3 sequence: CASSPRLAVNTGELFF. CDR3 nucleotide sequence: TGTGCCAGCAGCCCTCGACTAGCGGTAAACACCGGGGAGCTGTTTTTT.

The rearrangement joins TRBV2 to TRBJ2-3; weak D call: TRBD1 (6 bases). Germline CDR1 and CDR2: SNHLY and FYNNEI. CDR3 length: 16 amino acids. Trimming shortened V by 5 bases and J by 4 bases, and 19 bases separated the two germline ends. The CDR3 loop is CASSNPTGSGSDTQYF. The CDR3 nucleotides are TGTGCCAGCAGTAATCCCACAGGGTCCGGGTCAGATACGCAGTATTTT.

V gene TRBV27 combines with J gene TRBJ1-2; a possible D gene is TRBD1 (5 bases). CDR1 and CDR2 from the germline V gene are MNHEY and SMNVEV (reference sequence). Deletions cut 4 bases from V and 6 bases from J, with 15 bases between. This CDR3 region has 14 residues. The DNA of the CDR3 is TGTGCCAGCAGTTCTAGAGGGGCATGGGATGGCTACACCTTC. This codes for CASSSRGAWDGYTF.

The sample holds many counts of this clonotype. V gene TRBV29-1 combines with J gene TRBJ2-2, with D unclear. CDR3 length equals 12 residues. V was trimmed by 5 bases and J by 5 bases, leaving 9 bases between them. Germline CDR1 is SQVTM and CDR2 is ANQGSEA. As DNA, the CDR3 is TGCAGCGTTCAAGTTGGGACCGGGGAGCTGTTTTTT. It specifies CSVQVGTGELFF.

This clonotype was seen many times. The rearrangement joins TRBV5-6 to TRBJ1-2; D is unresolved. Trimming removed 0 bases at V and 3 bases at J, with 6 bases between. The CDR3 length is 13 residues. Germline values: CDR1 SGHDT, CDR2 YYEEEE. Here the CDR3 reads CASSLGHYYGYTF. Here the CDR3 DNA reads TGTGCCAGCAGCTTGGGACATTACTATGGCTACACCTTC.

V is TRBV5-1 and J is TRBJ2-3, with D possibly matching TRBD1 (6 bases). There are 17 residues in the CDR3. Germline V gene sequence: CDR1 SGHRS, CDR2 YFSETQ. With 4 bases removed from V and 4 bases from J, the gap between germline ends came to 22 bases. The CDR3, as DNA: TGCGCCAGCAGCCCCCGGCAGGGGAATTTACTTCCAGATACGCAGTATTTT. It yields the protein CASSPRQGNLLPDTQYF.

This chain connects TRBV6-1 to TRBJ2-3, with D unresolved. CDR1 and CDR2 from the germline V gene are MNHNS and SASEGT. Trimming removed 7 bases at V and 6 bases at J, with 8 bases between. The CDR3 has 11 residues. The CDR3 sequence is CASTAYDTQYF. CDR3 in DNA: TGTGCCAGCACTGCGTATGATACGCAGTATTTT.

The chain links TRBV7-2 to TRBJ2-5; 11 bases match TRBD1. This CDR3 has 17 amino acids. CDR1 is SGHTA, CDR2 FQGNSA, per germline. V trimming: 4 bases; J trimming: 5 bases; junction bases outside the gene matches: 12. CDR3 in DNA: TGTGCCAGCAGCTCGGGGGTGGACAGGGGGCTGTTGGAGACCCAGTACTTC. This sequence encodes CASSSGVDRGLLETQYF.

This clonotype was counted only a few times. The chain recombines TRBV4-2 with TRBJ2-1; D is perhaps TRBD1 or TRBD2 (5 bases each). The CDR3 spans 15 residues. Trimming removed 3 bases from V and 5 bases from J, with 14 bases in between. Germline assignment: CDR1 LGHNA and CDR2 YNFKEQ. The CDR3 bases are TGTGCCAGCAGCCATGGACCGGGGCCAGACAATGAGCAGTTCTTC. Translating gives CASSHGPGPDNEQFF.

In DNA form, the CDR3 reads TGTGCCAGCAGTGTGCTGCTAACAGCCTCTGGAAACACCATATATTTT. Its translation: CASSVLLTASGNTIYF. The chain combines TRBV28 with TRBJ1-3; D unresolved. Trimming cost V 5 bases and J 0 bases, with 14 bases left between them. CDR3 size: 16 residues. Germline values: CDR1 MDHEN, CDR2 SYDVKM.

The CDR3 is CASGSEFTDTQYF. CDR3 nucleotides: TGTGCTAGTGGTTCTGAGTTCACAGATACGCAGTATTTT. The chain employs TRBV12-5 and TRBJ2-3; D not resolved. V was cut by 4 bases and J by 2 bases, with 7 bases left in between. Germline-derived CDR1 and CDR2 are LGHNT and FRNRAP. This CDR3 has 13 amino acids.

The rearrangement uses TRBV15 and TRBJ2-7, with a weak D call TRBD2 (5 bases). Trimming cost V 5 bases and J 2 bases, with 13 bases left between them. Germline loops: CDR1 LNHNV, CDR2 YYDKDF (reference sequence). The CDR3 covers 14 residues. The CDR3 protein is CATSFSPAAYEQYF. CDR3 nucleotides: TGTGCCACCAGCTTCTCCCCAGCGGCCTACGAGCAGTACTTC.

The chain carries TRBV2 and TRBJ2-5; the D gene is possibly TRBD2 (6 bases). V was pared by 2 bases and J by 4 bases, with 17 bases between. Germline V gene data show CDR1 as SNHLY and CDR2 as FYNNEI. The CDR3 totals 16 residues. CDR3 sequence reads: CASSEHPGLPRETQYF. The CDR3 DNA reads as TGTGCCAGCAGTGAACACCCGGGACTCCCTCGAGAGACCCAGTACTTC.

This clonotype was counted a few times. The V gene is TRBV6-2 or TRBV6-3, the J gene TRBJ1-1; D may be TRBD1 (6 bases). This CDR3 is built from 17 residues. Trimming left V 2 bases short and J 1 base short, with 17 bases between. Looked up from germline, CDR1 is MNHEY and CDR2 is SVGEGT. CDR3 DNA sequence: TGTGCCAGCAGTTACCCCGTAAAAGGGGACACGAACACTGAAGCTTTCTTT. Translation gives CASSYPVKGDTNTEAFF.